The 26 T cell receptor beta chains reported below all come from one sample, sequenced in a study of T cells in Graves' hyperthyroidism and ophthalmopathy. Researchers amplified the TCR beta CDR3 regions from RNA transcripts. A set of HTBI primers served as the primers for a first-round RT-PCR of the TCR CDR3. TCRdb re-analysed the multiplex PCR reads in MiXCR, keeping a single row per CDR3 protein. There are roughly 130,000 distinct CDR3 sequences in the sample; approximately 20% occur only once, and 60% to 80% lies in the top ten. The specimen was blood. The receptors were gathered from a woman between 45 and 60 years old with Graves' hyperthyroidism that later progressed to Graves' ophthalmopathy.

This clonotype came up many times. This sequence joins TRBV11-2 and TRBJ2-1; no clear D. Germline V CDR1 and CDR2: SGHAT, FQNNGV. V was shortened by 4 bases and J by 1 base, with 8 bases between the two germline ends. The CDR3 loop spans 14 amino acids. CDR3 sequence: CASSYGDSYNEQFF. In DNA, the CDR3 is TGTGCCAGCAGCTATGGGGATTCCTACAATGAGCAGTTCTTC.

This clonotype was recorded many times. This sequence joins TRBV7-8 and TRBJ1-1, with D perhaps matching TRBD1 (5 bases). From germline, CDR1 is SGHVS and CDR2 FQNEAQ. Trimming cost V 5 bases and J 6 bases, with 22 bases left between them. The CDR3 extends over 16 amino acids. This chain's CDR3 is CASSRTLGRVGAEAFF. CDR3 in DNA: TGTGCCAGCAGCCGTACCCTCGGGAGGGTGGGGGCTGAAGCTTTCTTT.

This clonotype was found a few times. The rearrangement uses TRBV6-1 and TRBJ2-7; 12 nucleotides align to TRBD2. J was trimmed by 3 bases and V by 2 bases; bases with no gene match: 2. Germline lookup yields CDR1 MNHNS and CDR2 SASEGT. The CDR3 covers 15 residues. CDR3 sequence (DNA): TGTGCCAGCAGTGAAAGACTAGCGGGGGTCTACGAGCAGTACTTC. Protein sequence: CASSERLAGVYEQYF.

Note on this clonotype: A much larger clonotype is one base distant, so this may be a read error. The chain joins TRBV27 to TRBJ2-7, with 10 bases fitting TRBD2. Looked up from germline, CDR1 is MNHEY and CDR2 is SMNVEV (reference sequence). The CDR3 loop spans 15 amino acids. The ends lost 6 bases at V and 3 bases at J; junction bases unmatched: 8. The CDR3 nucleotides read TGTGCCAGCAGGAAGAGCGGGAGGGACTGCTACGAGCAGTACTTC. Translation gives CASRKSGRDCYEQYF.

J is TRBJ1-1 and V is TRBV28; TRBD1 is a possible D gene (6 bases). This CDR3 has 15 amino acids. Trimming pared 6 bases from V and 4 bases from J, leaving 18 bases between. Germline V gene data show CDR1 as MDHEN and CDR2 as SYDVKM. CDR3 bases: TGTGCCAGCAGCCACCTCGCACAGGGAGGCACTGAAGCTTTCTTT. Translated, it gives CASSHLAQGGTEAFF.

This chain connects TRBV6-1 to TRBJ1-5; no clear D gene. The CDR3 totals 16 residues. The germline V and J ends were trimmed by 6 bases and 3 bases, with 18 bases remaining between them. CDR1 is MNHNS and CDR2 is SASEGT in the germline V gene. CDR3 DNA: TGTGCCAGCAGCCAGACAATGGAGGTAGACAATCAGCCCCAGCATTTT. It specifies CASSQTMEVDNQPQHF.

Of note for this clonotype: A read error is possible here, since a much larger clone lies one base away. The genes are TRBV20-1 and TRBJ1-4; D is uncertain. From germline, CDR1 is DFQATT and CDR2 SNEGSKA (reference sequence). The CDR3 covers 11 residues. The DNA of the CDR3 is TGCAATGCTAAGGAGGGCGAAAAACTGTTTTTT. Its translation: CNAKEGEKLFF.

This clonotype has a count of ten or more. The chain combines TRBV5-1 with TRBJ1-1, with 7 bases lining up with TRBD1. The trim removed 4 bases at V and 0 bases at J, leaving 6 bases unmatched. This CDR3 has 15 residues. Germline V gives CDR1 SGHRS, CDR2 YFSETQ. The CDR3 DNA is TGCGCCAGCAGCCAACCGGGACAGTTGAACACTGAAGCTTTCTTT. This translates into CASSQPGQLNTEAFF.

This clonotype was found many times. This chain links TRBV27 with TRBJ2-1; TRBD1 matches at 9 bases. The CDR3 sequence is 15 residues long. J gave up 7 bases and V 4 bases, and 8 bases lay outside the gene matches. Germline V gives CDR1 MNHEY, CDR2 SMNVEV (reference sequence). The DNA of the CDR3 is TGTGCCAGCAGTTACCGGACAGGGGTATTGAATGAGCAGTTCTTC. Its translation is CASSYRTGVLNEQFF.

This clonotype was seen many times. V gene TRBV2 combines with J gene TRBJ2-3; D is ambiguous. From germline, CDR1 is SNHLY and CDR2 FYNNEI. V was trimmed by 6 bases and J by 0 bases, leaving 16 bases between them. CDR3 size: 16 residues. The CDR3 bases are TGTGCCAGCAGGACTCGTACCTTTTCTAGCACAGATACGCAGTATTTT. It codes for CASRTRTFSSTDTQYF.

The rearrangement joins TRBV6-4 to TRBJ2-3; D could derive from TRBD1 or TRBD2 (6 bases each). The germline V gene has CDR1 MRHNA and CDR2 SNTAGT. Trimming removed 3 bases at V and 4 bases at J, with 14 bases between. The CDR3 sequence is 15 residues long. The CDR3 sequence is CASSELGGSADTQYF. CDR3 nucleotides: TGTGCCAGCAGTGAACTCGGGGGCAGTGCAGATACGCAGTATTTT.

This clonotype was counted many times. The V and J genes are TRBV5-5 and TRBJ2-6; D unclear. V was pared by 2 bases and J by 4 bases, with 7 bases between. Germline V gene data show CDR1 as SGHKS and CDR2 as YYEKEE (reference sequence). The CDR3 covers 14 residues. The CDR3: CASSFGVGANVLTF. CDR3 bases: TGTGCCAGCAGCTTTGGGGTAGGGGCCAACGTCCTGACTTTC.

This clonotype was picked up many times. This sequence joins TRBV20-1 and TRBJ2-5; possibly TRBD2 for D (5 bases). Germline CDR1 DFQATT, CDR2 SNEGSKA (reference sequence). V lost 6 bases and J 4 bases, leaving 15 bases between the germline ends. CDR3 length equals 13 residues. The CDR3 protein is CSAPPGFSETQYF. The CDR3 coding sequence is TGCAGTGCACCTCCGGGGTTCTCAGAGACCCAGTACTTC.

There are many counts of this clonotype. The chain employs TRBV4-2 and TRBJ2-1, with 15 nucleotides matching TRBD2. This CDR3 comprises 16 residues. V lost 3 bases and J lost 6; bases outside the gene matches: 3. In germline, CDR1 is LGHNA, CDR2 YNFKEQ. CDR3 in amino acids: CASSHGLAGGVNEQFF. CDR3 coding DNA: TGTGCCAGCAGCCACGGACTAGCGGGAGGGGTCAATGAGCAGTTCTTC.

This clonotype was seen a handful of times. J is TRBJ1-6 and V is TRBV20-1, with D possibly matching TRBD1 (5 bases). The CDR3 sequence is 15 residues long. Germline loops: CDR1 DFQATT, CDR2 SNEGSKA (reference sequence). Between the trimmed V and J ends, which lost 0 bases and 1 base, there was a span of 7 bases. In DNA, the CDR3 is TGCAGTGCTAGAGATGGGGGGTCCTATAATTCACCCCTCCACTTT. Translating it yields CSARDGGSYNSPLHF.

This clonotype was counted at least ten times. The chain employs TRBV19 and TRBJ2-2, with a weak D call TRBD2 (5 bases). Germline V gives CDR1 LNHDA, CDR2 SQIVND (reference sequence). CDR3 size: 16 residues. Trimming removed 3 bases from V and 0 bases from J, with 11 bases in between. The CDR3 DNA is TGTGCCAGTAGTATTAACGGGAACACGAACACCGGGGAGCTGTTTTTT. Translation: CASSINGNTNTGELFF. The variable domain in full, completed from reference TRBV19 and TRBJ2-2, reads DGGITQSPKYLFRKEGQNVTLSCEQNLNHDAMYWYRQDPGQGLRLIYYSQIVNDFQKGDIAEGYSVSREKKESFPLTVTSAQKNPTAFYLCASSINGNTNTGELFFGEGSRLTVL.

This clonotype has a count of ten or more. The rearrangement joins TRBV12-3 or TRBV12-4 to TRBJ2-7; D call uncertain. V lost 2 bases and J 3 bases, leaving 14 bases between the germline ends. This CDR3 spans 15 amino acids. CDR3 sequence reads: CASSLLRRSGYEQYF. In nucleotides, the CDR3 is TGTGCCAGCAGTTTATTACGGCGAAGTGGCTACGAGCAGTACTTC.

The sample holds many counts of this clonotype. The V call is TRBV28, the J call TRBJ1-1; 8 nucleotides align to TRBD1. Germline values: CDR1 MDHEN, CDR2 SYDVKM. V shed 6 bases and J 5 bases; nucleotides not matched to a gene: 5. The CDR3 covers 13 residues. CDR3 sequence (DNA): TGTGCCAGCAGCCCCCAGGGGGCTACTGAAGCTTTCTTT. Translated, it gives CASSPQGATEAFF.

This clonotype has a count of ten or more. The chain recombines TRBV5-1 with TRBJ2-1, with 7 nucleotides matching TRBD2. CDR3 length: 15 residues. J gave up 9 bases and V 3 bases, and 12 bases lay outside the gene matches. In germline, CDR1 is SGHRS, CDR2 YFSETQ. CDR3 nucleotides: TGCGCCAGCAGCTATTTAGCGGGTCCTGAGGGTGAGCAGTTCTTC. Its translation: CASSYLAGPEGEQFF.

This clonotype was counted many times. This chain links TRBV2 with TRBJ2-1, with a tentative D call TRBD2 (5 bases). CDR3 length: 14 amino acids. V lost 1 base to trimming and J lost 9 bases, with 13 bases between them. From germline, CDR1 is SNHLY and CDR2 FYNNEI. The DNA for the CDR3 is TGTGCCAGCAGTGAAGGGGTTTTGCGGGTTGAGCAGTTCTTC. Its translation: CASSEGVLRVEQFF.

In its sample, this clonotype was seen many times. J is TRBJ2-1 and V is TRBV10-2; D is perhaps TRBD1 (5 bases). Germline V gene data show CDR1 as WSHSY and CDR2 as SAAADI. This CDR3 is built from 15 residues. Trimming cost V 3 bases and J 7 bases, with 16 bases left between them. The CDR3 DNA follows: TGCGCCAGCAGTGAAGGCAGGGCCTGGACAAATGAGCAGTTCTTC. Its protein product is CASSEGRAWTNEQFF.

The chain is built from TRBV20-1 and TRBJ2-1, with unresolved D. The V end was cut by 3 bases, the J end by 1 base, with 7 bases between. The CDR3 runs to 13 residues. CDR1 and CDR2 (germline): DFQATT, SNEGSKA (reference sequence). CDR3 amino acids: CSASPPSYNEQFF. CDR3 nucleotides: TGCAGTGCTAGCCCGCCTTCCTACAATGAGCAGTTCTTC.

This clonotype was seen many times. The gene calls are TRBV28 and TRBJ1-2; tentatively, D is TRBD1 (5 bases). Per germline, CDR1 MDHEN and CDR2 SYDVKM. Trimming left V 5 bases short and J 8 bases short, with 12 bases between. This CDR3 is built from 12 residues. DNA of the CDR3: TGTGCCAGCAGTCCGGGACCTCGGGGCTACACCTTC. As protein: CASSPGPRGYTF.

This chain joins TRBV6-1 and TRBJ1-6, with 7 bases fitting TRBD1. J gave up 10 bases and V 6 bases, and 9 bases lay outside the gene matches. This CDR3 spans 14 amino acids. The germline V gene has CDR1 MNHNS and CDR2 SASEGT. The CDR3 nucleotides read TGTGCCAGCAGCCTCCGGGACAGAAGCTCACCCCTCCACTTT. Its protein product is CASSLRDRSSPLHF.

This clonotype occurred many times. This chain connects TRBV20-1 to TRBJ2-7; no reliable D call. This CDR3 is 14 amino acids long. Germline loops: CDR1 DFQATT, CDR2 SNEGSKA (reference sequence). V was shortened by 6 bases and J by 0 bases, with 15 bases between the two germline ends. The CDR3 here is CSAESGRSSYEQYF. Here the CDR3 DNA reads TGCAGTGCGGAATCCGGCAGAAGCTCCTACGAGCAGTACTTC.

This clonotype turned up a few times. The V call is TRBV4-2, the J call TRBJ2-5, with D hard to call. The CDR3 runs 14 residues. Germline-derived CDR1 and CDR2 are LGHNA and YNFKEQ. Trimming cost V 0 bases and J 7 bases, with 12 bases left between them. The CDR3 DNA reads TGTGCCAGCAGCCAAGAAGTGGGGATGGGGACCCAGTACTTC. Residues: CASSQEVGMGTQYF.